This TCR beta chain was observed in a study of control samples from healthy donors and cancer patients. Repertoires were generated with immunoSEQ multiplex PCR, while TCRdb's copy carries only in-frame clones and drops some. The data contain 85,000 to 120,000 clones, 92% of them singletons. The sequenced sample consisted of blood. This sequence originates from a young woman in good health.

The CDR3 spells CASSKNSQSYGYTF. The CDR3, as DNA: TGTGCCAGCAGTAAAAACTCGCAATCCTATGGCTACACCTTC. The V gene is TRBV6-4, the J gene TRBJ1-2; D gene unclear. V was trimmed by 5 bases and J by 4 bases, leaving 14 bases between them. The CDR3 is 14 amino acids. CDR1 is MRHNA, CDR2 SNTAGT, per germline.